Listed here are 27 T cell receptor beta chains from one sample, sequenced in a study of shared clonotypes between healthy human individuals. TCRdb's table, derived via immunoSEQ multiplex PCR, lists solely in-frame clones and lacks some. Among under 200,000 clones, just under 95% were seen once, and the ten largest hold about 0.07%. Sequenced input: naive CD4+ T cells sorted from blood. The subset here: CD45RA+ positively selected. Source of these receptors: a woman in her 30s in good health.

The chain links TRBV6-5 to TRBJ1-1; D is perhaps TRBD1 (6 bases). The germline V and J ends were trimmed by 2 bases and 0 bases, with 10 bases remaining between them. The CDR3 is made up of 15 amino acids. CDR1 is MNHEY and CDR2 is SVGAGI in the germline V gene. The CDR3 protein is CASSYGGGVNTEAFF. In DNA form, the CDR3 reads TGTGCCAGCAGTTACGGGGGCGGGGTGAACACTGAAGCTTTCTTT.

This rearrangement joins TRBV2 to TRBJ2-5; a weak D match, TRBD1 (5 bases). V dropped 5 bases and J dropped 2 bases, with 12 bases sitting between them. This CDR3 contains 14 residues. Germline V lookup: CDR1 SNHLY, CDR2 FYNNEI. CDR3 region: CASSITGRQETQYF. The CDR3, as DNA: TGTGCCAGCAGTATAACAGGACGACAAGAGACCCAGTACTTC.

The chain joins TRBV27 to TRBJ1-1; 9 bases match TRBD1. Trimming took 4 bases from V and 4 from J; bases not matched to a gene: 4. This CDR3 spans 14 amino acids. The germline gives CDR1 MNHEY, CDR2 SMNVEV (reference sequence). The CDR3 sequence: CASSSGQGSTEAFF. CDR3 DNA: TGTGCCAGCAGTTCCGGACAGGGGTCCACTGAAGCTTTCTTT.

The rearrangement joins TRBV28 to TRBJ1-2; D gene uncertain. Germline CDR1 is MDHEN and CDR2 is SYDVKM. The CDR3 extends over 14 amino acids. V lost 3 bases, J lost 5 bases, and 13 bases lay in between. The CDR3 sequence: CASSLLGIGYGYTF. The CDR3 DNA reads as TGTGCCAGCAGTTTGCTGGGAATAGGGTATGGCTACACCTTC.

The rearrangement links TRBV18 to TRBJ2-7, with 12 bases fitting TRBD1. Germline assignment: CDR1 KGHSH and CDR2 LQKENI. This CDR3 has 14 amino acids. V shed 7 bases and J 5 bases; nucleotides not matched to a gene: 6. The CDR3 reads CASFPGQGADEQYF. CDR3 bases: TGTGCCAGCTTTCCGGGACAGGGGGCAGACGAGCAGTACTTC.

The chain employs TRBV28 and TRBJ1-1; TRBD1 matches 7 bases. V gave up 6 bases and J gave up 0 bases; unmatched junction bases: 7. The CDR3 loop spans 15 amino acids. Per germline, CDR1 MDHEN and CDR2 SYDVKM. Written as DNA, the CDR3 is TGTGCCAGCAGGCCGACAGGGCCCATGAACACTGAAGCTTTCTTT. Encoded protein: CASRPTGPMNTEAFF.

V and J are TRBV2 and TRBJ2-2; TRBD1 agrees at 11 bases. V was pared by 8 bases and J by 3 bases, with 5 bases of the junction left unmatched. This CDR3 has 15 residues. The germline CDR1 and CDR2 sequences are SNHLY and FYNNEI. In DNA form, the CDR3 reads TGTGCCAGCGAAAGGACAGGGGGCGACACCGGGGAGCTGTTTTTT. Translating gives CASERTGGDTGELFF.

The chain has TRBV28 and TRBJ1-1; D gene uncertain. V dropped 6 bases and J dropped 10 bases, with 12 bases sitting between them. Per the germline V gene, CDR1 is MDHEN and CDR2 is SYDVKM. CDR3 length equals 11 residues. CDR3 in DNA: TGTGCCAGCAGGGCCCTGATATCAGCTTTCTTT. This sequence encodes CASRALISAFF.

CDR3 sequence: CASSQSSNPYEQYF. CDR3 nucleotide sequence: TGCGCCAGCAGTCAATCTTCAAATCCCTACGAGCAGTACTTC. V is TRBV23-1 and J is TRBJ2-7; D gene uncertain. TRBV23-1 is flagged as an ORF with uncertain function. Trimming pared 0 bases from V and 2 bases from J, leaving 8 bases between. The CDR3 spans 14 residues.

The V and J genes are TRBV5-1 and TRBJ1-3; 7 nucleotides align to TRBD1. CDR1 is SGHRS, CDR2 YFSETQ, per germline. The CDR3 spans 16 residues. Trimming cost V 2 bases and J 0 bases; bases outside gene matches: 5. The CDR3 region has the DNA TGCGCCAGCAGCTTAGGGGACAGCAACTCTGGAAACACCATATATTTT. This encodes CASSLGDSNSGNTIYF.

The chain recombines TRBV28 with TRBJ2-7; D unclear. This CDR3 comprises 13 residues. Looked up from germline, CDR1 is MDHEN and CDR2 is SYDVKM. V lost 5 bases and J 2 bases, leaving 10 bases between the germline ends. The CDR3 protein is CASSPASTYEQYF. CDR3 coding DNA: TGTGCCAGCAGTCCAGCCTCAACCTACGAGCAGTACTTC.

J is TRBJ2-5 and V is TRBV5-6; 9 bases agree with TRBD1. The J call may be faulty, since TRBJ2-7 better matches the DNA end. The CDR3 has 15 amino acids. The germline V gene encodes CDR1 SGHDT and CDR2 YYEEEE. The CDR3 loop reads CASSRTGDKTYEQYF. CDR3 coding DNA: TGTGCCAGCAGCCGGACAGGGGACAAGACTTACGAGCAGTACTTC.

This clone occurred once. This sequence joins TRBV28 and TRBJ2-7; TRBD1 is a possible D gene (6 bases). Germline V lookup: CDR1 MDHEN, CDR2 SYDVKM. V gave up 4 bases and J gave up 2 bases, with 15 bases separating them. CDR3 length: 15 amino acids. The CDR3 protein is CASSSAGVGPYEQYF. The CDR3 region has the DNA TGTGCCAGCAGTTCCGCAGGGGTGGGGCCCTACGAGCAGTACTTC.

The chain combines TRBV5-6 with TRBJ2-7, with a tentative D call TRBD2 (5 bases). The CDR3 sequence is 14 residues long. Trimming stripped 3 bases from V and 2 bases from J, with 12 bases between. CDR1 SGHDT and CDR2 YYEEEE come from the germline V gene. CDR3 sequence reads: CASSWRASTYEQYF. The CDR3 DNA sequence: TGTGCCAGCAGCTGGCGGGCCTCAACCTACGAGCAGTACTTC.

The genes are TRBV7-9 and TRBJ2-5, with D possibly being TRBD1 or TRBD2 (6 bases each). The better agreement between TRBJ2-7 and the DNA end casts doubt on the J call. The germline V gene has CDR1 SEHNR and CDR2 FQNEAQ (reference sequence). The CDR3 loop spans 16 amino acids. The CDR3 reads CASSLMGARDSYEQYF. The DNA of the CDR3 is TGTGCCAGCAGCCTCATGGGGGCGCGGGACTCCTACGAGCAGTACTTC.

This chain links TRBV11-2 with TRBJ2-1; 10 bases fit TRBD1. Trimming took 1 base from V and 7 from J; bases not matched to a gene: 7. This CDR3 spans 16 amino acids. In germline, CDR1 is SGHAT, CDR2 FQNNGV. The CDR3 nucleotides are TGTGCCAGCAGCTTAGGGCGACAGGGGGCGCTTAATGAGCAGTTCTTC. This translates into CASSLGRQGALNEQFF. Supplemented by reference TRBV11-2 and TRBJ2-1, the full variable domain reads EAGVAQSPRYKIIEKRQSVAFWCNPISGHATLYWYQQILGQGPKLLIQFQNNGVVDDSQLPKDRFSAERLKGVDSTLKIQPAKLEDSAVYLCASSLGRQGALNEQFFGPGTRLTVL.

This sequence joins TRBV18 and TRBJ2-7; D gene uncertain. Per germline, CDR1 KGHSH and CDR2 LQKENI. V dropped 3 bases and J dropped 5 bases, with 5 bases sitting between them. This CDR3 is built from 11 residues. The CDR3 bases are TGTGCCAGCTCACCGGACCACGAGCAGTACTTC. Its protein product is CASSPDHEQYF.

This clone occurred once. V usage is TRBV6-1 and J usage is TRBJ1-1, with 7 bases aligning to TRBD1. The trim removed 5 bases at V and 2 bases at J, leaving 5 bases unmatched. This CDR3 has 14 amino acids. Germline assignment: CDR1 MNHNS and CDR2 SASEGT. DNA of the CDR3: TGTGCCAGCAGTCGACAGGGATTTAACACTGAAGCTTTCTTT. This gives the protein CASSRQGFNTEAFF.

The CDR3 sequence is CASRGAGLVASQYF. The CDR3 DNA is TGTGCCAGCAGGGGAGCCGGACTCGTGGCCTCCCAGTACTTC. The rearrangement joins TRBV2 to TRBJ2-5; a weak D match, TRBD2 (5 bases). V gave up 6 bases and J gave up 9 bases, with 20 bases separating them. In germline, CDR1 is SNHLY, CDR2 FYNNEI. CDR3 size: 14 residues.

J is TRBJ2-2 and V is TRBV19; 7 bases are a match to TRBD2. J lost 4 bases, V lost 3 bases, and 11 bases had no gene match. From germline, CDR1 is LNHDA and CDR2 SQIVND (reference sequence). The CDR3 sequence is 17 residues long. DNA for the CDR3: TGTGCCAGTAGTATTTTCGGCGGGAGAGGGAGCACCGGGGAGCTGTTTTTT. It specifies CASSIFGGRGSTGELFF.

The chain carries TRBV5-1 and TRBJ1-1; D remains ambiguous. The V gene's germline CDR1 is SGHRS and CDR2 YFSETQ. The V end was cut by 0 bases, the J end by 1 base, with 10 bases between. The CDR3 runs to 15 residues. The CDR3 loop reads CASSLVAPSNTEAFF. In nucleotides, the CDR3 is TGCGCCAGCAGCTTGGTTGCGCCTTCGAACACTGAAGCTTTCTTT.

This chain uses TRBV5-1 with TRBJ2-7; 16 bases are shared with TRBD2. The CDR3 consists of 15 residues. V shed 4 bases, J shed 9 bases, and the junction held 7 bases outside the gene matches. Germline assignment: CDR1 SGHRS and CDR2 YFSETQ. CDR3 loop: CASSLGLAGGPGQYF. In DNA, the CDR3 is TGCGCCAGCAGCCTGGGACTAGCGGGAGGGCCCGGGCAGTACTTC.

J is TRBJ2-3 and V is TRBV4-1; TRBD2 matches 7 bases. The CDR3 sequence is 15 residues long. Looked up from germline, CDR1 is MGHRA and CDR2 is YSYEKL. V dropped 4 bases and J dropped 0; count of bases not matched to a gene: 4. The CDR3 region is CASSRTRGSTDTQYF. Here the CDR3 DNA reads TGCGCCAGCAGCCGTACGCGGGGGAGCACAGATACGCAGTATTTT.

This clone was picked up one time. The gene calls are TRBV6-5 and TRBJ1-1, with D perhaps matching TRBD1 (5 bases). The CDR3 sequence is 12 residues long. V dropped 6 bases and J dropped 10 bases, with 15 bases sitting between them. CDR1 is MNHEY and CDR2 is SVGAGI in the germline V gene. The CDR3 region is CASRDLGQTAFF. The CDR3 coding sequence is TGTGCCAGCAGGGACCTTGGACAAACAGCTTTCTTT.

V is TRBV14 and J is TRBJ2-7, with 9 bases aligning to TRBD2. The CDR3 sequence is 15 residues long. The V segment lost 3 bases and the J segment 1 base; nucleotides outside the gene matches: 4. Germline V gene lookup returns CDR1 SGHDN and CDR2 FVKESK. Here the CDR3 reads CASSHLAGPSYEQYF. The CDR3 bases are TGTGCCAGCAGCCATCTAGCGGGACCATCCTACGAGCAGTACTTC.

The V gene is TRBV19, the J gene TRBJ1-1; perhaps TRBD1 as D (5 bases). CDR3 size: 13 residues. Germline values: CDR1 LNHDA, CDR2 SQIVND (reference sequence). The DNA of the CDR3 is TGTCCGAAGGGGTCGTGCGGGGGAACTGAAGCTTTCTTT. As protein: CPKGSCGGTEAFF.

CDR3 protein: CASSLAEHDGNTEAFF. CDR3 bases: TGCGCCAGCAGCTTGGCCGAGCATGATGGGAACACTGAAGCTTTCTTT. The chain uses TRBV5-1 and TRBJ1-1, with D uncertain. The germline CDR1 and CDR2 sequences are SGHRS and YFSETQ. Deletions cut 0 bases from V and 1 base from J, with 13 bases between. The CDR3 loop spans 16 amino acids.